Here is one TCR beta chain with its context. This sample was included in a study of blood T cell repertoires in COVID-19. Study-wide context: There were acute and convalescent COVID-19 samples, and they came from the United States, Italy and Spain. T cells, B-cell-depleted T cells, or PBMCs supplied cDNA or gDNA.

There are 11 residues in the CDR3. The germline V gene has CDR1 LGHDT and CDR2 YNNKEL (reference sequence). V lost 11 bases to trimming and J lost 4 bases, with 12 bases between them. Authors' analysis steps: Reference gene primer amplification gave estimated nucleated cell counts. The repertoire was sequenced with immunoSEQ multiplex PCR; TCRdb's copy has only in-frame clones and lacks some. That table furnishes V, J and clone size, whereas the DNA furnished D and trimming. The table has hundreds of thousands of clones, roughly 87% seen once. The rearrangement uses TRBV3-1 (or the pseudogene TRBV3-2) and TRBJ2-7, with D possibly TRBD1 on 5 matching bases. The receptor was derived from a human donor in a cohort sampled during active COVID-19. The sample taken for sequencing was peripheral blood. CDR3 nucleotides: TGTGCCGCCAGCAGGGATTACGAGCAGTACTTC. Its translation is CAASRDYEQYF.